This entry lists 5 T cell receptor beta chains sequenced from one sample in a study of Ad26.COV2.S vaccination and SARS-CoV-2 variants. Profiled with immunoSEQ multiplex PCR; TCRdb holds only in-frame clones, not every one. Altogether more than 300,000 clones are present, around 89% being singletons, with the ten largest covering around 6.6%. Treatment described: around 19 received Ad26.COV2.S at low or high dose, single or two shots; 5 received placebo; per-sample allocation not given. Samples came from day 63 after the first vaccine or placebo injection. The sequencing here drew on peripheral blood, taken in a trial of Ad26.COV2.S vaccine versus placebo. The source of these receptors is a person between 18 and 65 years old who received the Ad26.COV2.S COVID-19 vaccine or a placebo.

The rearrangement joins TRBV4-3 to TRBJ2-7; the D call may be TRBD1 or TRBD2 (5 bases each). The V gene lost 3 bases and the J gene lost 2 bases, with 17 bases spanning the gap. Germline assignment: CDR1 LGHNA and CDR2 YSLEER. The length of the CDR3 is 16 residues. The CDR3 DNA follows: TGCGCCAGCAGCCACGTATACCGGGACGACGCCTACGAGCAGTACTTC. It yields the protein CASSHVYRDDAYEQYF.

DNA of the CDR3: TGTGCCAGCAGCTTAGTGGGTTCCGAGCAGTACTTC. It yields the protein CASSLVGSEQYF. The chain carries TRBV7-8 and TRBJ2-7, with no clear D. CDR1 SGHVS and CDR2 FQNEAQ come from the germline V gene. V lost 1 base to trimming and J lost 6 bases, with 7 bases between them. The CDR3 has 12 residues.

The rearrangement uses TRBV27 and TRBJ2-7, with TRBD1 identical over 7 bases. V dropped 6 bases and J dropped 7; count of bases not matched to a gene: 15. This CDR3 contains 15 residues. Germline CDR1 is MNHEY and CDR2 is SMNVEV (reference sequence). The CDR3 is CASSLETDRLGEQYF. The CDR3 bases are TGTGCCAGCAGCCTGGAAACGGACAGGCTTGGGGAGCAGTACTTC.

This clone was counted a few times. CDR3 residues: CASSLAGGTYNSPLHF. CDR3 nucleotides: TGCGCCAGCAGCTTGGCCGGGGGGACCTATAATTCACCCCTCCACTTT. The chain joins TRBV5-1 to TRBJ1-6; D is possibly TRBD1 (5 bases). Germline V gene sequence: CDR1 SGHRS, CDR2 YFSETQ. Trimming removed 0 bases at V and 2 bases at J, with 9 bases between. CDR3 length: 16 amino acids.

V and J are TRBV6-5 and TRBJ1-2; the D gene is possibly TRBD1 (6 bases). The CDR3 runs 15 residues. Per germline, CDR1 MNHEY and CDR2 SVGAGI. V gave up 2 bases and J gave up 4 bases, with 14 bases separating them. The CDR3 region is CASSYGDRTGYGYTF. The CDR3 DNA follows: TGTGCCAGCAGTTACGGAGACAGGACCGGCTATGGCTACACCTTC.